The 15 T cell receptor beta chains given below trace back to one sample, sequenced in a study of shared clonotypes between healthy human individuals. As defined, naive CD8 cells were CD45RO-negative and positively selected for CCR7, with terminally differentiated effector memory CD45RA+ cells excluded. This table comes from immunoSEQ multiplex PCR, and its TCRdb copy is limited to in-frame clones, with some not included. The table lists some 2.1 million clones, 85% to 95% of them singletons, with roughly 1% in the top ten. Material: naive CD8+ T cells sorted from blood. The receptor set was obtained from a man in his late teens or twenties in good health.

V is TRBV6-5 and J is TRBJ2-3; D might be TRBD2 (6 bases). V was trimmed by 5 bases and J by 2 bases, leaving 8 bases between them. Germline CDR1 and CDR2: MNHEY and SVGAGI. CDR3 length: 13 residues. CDR3 DNA sequence: TGTGCCAGCAGTGGAGGGATCACAGATACGCAGTATTTT. Protein: CASSGGITDTQYF.

The sample holds a few counts of this clone. The chain is built from TRBV5-4 and TRBJ1-2, with D uncertain. Germline CDR1 SGHNT, CDR2 YYREEE (reference sequence). There are 13 residues in the CDR3. The germline V and J ends were trimmed by 4 bases and 4 bases, with 11 bases remaining between them. The CDR3 region has the DNA TGTGCCAGCAGCCTGACCTTGGGCTATGGCTACACCTTC. It encodes CASSLTLGYGYTF.

The CDR3 bases are TGCGCCAGCAGCCCGCGGCAAGGGGTCCTGGGGGGCACTGAAGCTTTCTTT. It specifies CASSPRQGVLGGTEAFF. The gene calls are TRBV4-1 and TRBJ1-1; possibly TRBD1 for D (5 bases). The germline V gene encodes CDR1 MGHRA and CDR2 YSYEKL. V was cut by 4 bases and J by 4 bases, with 22 bases left in between. This CDR3 has 17 residues.

The chain recombines TRBV7-9 with TRBJ2-1; 10 bases line up with TRBD1. J lost 5 bases, V lost 5 bases, and 6 bases had no gene match. The CDR3 spans 15 residues. The germline V gene encodes CDR1 SEHNR and CDR2 FQNEAQ (reference sequence). The CDR3 loop is CASSERQGANNEQFF. The CDR3 region has the DNA TGTGCCAGCAGCGAGAGACAGGGGGCGAACAATGAGCAGTTCTTC.

The rearrangement links TRBV9 to TRBJ2-5; D is possibly TRBD1 or TRBD2 (5 bases each). Germline V gene sequence: CDR1 SGDLS, CDR2 YYNGEE. V lost 3 bases and J 3 bases, leaving 18 bases between the germline ends. This CDR3 is built from 16 residues. The CDR3 DNA follows: TGTGCCAGCAGCGGCTTACCAATGCAGGGAGAAGAGACCCAGTACTTC. It specifies CASSGLPMQGEETQYF. The variable domain in full, with the rest retrieved from reference TRBV9 and TRBJ2-5, is DSGVTQTPKHLITATGQRVTLRCSPRSGDLSVYWYQQSLDQGLQFLIQYYNGEERAKGNILERFSAQQFPDLHSELNLSSLELGDSALYFCASSGLPMQGEETQYFGPGTRLLVL.

The chain uses TRBV30 and TRBJ2-4; 10 nucleotides align to TRBD1. CDR1 is GTSNPN and CDR2 is SVGIG in the germline V gene (reference sequence). The J segment lost 8 bases and the V segment lost 1 base, leaving 5 bases of the junction unmatched. The CDR3 contains 14 residues. DNA of the CDR3: TGTGCCTGGAGTGGGGGACAGGGGAACGACATTCAGTACTTC. Encoded protein: CAWSGGQGNDIQYF.

V usage is TRBV9 and J usage is TRBJ2-3; D not resolved. The ends were cut back, 2 bases at V and 5 bases at J, with 12 bases in the middle. CDR3 size: 14 residues. Germline CDR1 and CDR2: SGDLS and YYNGEE. The CDR3 spells CASSVITVGDTQYF. The CDR3 DNA sequence: TGTGCCAGCAGCGTGATCACTGTCGGAGATACGCAGTATTTT.

The V and J genes are TRBV18 and TRBJ2-2, with TRBD1 matching 9 bases. Trimming at V came to 7 bases and at J to 5 bases, leaving 11 bases not matched to a gene. Germline CDR1 and CDR2: KGHSH and LQKENI. This CDR3 comprises 16 residues. The CDR3 spells CASWDAGTGLTGELFF. The CDR3 nucleotides read TGTGCCAGCTGGGACGCCGGGACAGGGTTAACCGGGGAGCTGTTTTTT.

The gene calls are TRBV6-6 and TRBJ2-2, with TRBD2 matching 12 bases. CDR3 length: 16 residues. The J segment lost 4 bases and the V segment lost 5 bases, leaving 5 bases of the junction unmatched. Germline CDR1 reads MNHNY; CDR2 reads SVGAGI (reference sequence). CDR3: CASSLTSGGVTGELFF. The CDR3 region has the DNA TGTGCCAGCAGTCTGACTAGCGGGGGTGTCACCGGGGAGCTGTTTTTT.

The chain employs TRBV7-2 and TRBJ2-1; 12 bases map to TRBD2. CDR3 length: 20 residues. The germline CDR1 and CDR2 sequences are SGHTA and FQGNSA. The V gene end was trimmed by 0 bases and the J gene end by 0 bases; junction bases not matched to a gene: 9. The CDR3 sequence: CASSLAGLAGTWSSYNEQFF. The CDR3 nucleotides read TGTGCCAGCAGCTTAGCTGGACTAGCGGGAACGTGGAGCTCCTACAATGAGCAGTTCTTC.

The J gene is TRBJ1-4, the V gene TRBV7-9; possible D gene TRBD1, 6 bases. V was shortened by 5 bases and J by 4 bases, with 14 bases between the two germline ends. This CDR3 comprises 15 residues. Germline V lookup: CDR1 SEHNR, CDR2 FQNEAQ (reference sequence). CDR3 protein: CASSPLGAGNEKLFF. DNA of the CDR3: TGTGCCAGCAGCCCCCTGGGGGCAGGTAATGAAAAACTGTTTTTT.

This clone was observed a single time. The chain employs TRBV6-5 and TRBJ2-7, with D perhaps TRBD1 (7 bases). This CDR3 region has 15 residues. The V and J ends lost 1 base and 6 bases respectively, with 16 bases between them. The germline CDR1 and CDR2 sequences are MNHEY and SVGAGI. CDR3 coding DNA: TGTGCCAGCAGTTACTGTGGCAGGGGGGCGTGCGAGCAGTACTTC. It codes for CASSYCGRGACEQYF.

This clone was seen once. The same CDR3 can be traced to other DNA sequences in this sample. The genes are TRBV28 and TRBJ1-6; D is ambiguous. The CDR3 contains 16 residues. Trimming took 3 bases from V and 0 from J, leaving 9 bases between them. CDR1 and CDR2 from the germline V gene are MDHEN and SYDVKM. The CDR3: CASSLGGSSYNSPLHF. The CDR3 coding sequence is TGTGCCAGCAGTTTGGGCGGGAGCTCCTATAATTCACCCCTCCACTTT.

About this clone itself: This sample also contains other DNA sequences that code for the same CDR3. This chain connects TRBV27 to TRBJ2-7; no firm D call. Per germline, CDR1 MNHEY and CDR2 SMNVEV (reference sequence). This CDR3 spans 13 amino acids. Trimming pared 2 bases from V and 2 bases from J, leaving 7 bases between. CDR3 nucleotides: TGTGCCAGCAGTTTACTGGGCACCTACGAGCAGTACTTC. Protein product: CASSLLGTYEQYF.

The chain uses TRBV30 and TRBJ2-7; 7 nucleotides align to TRBD1. This CDR3 comprises 15 residues. J gave up 4 bases and V 1 base, and 10 bases lay outside the gene matches. The germline gives CDR1 GTSNPN, CDR2 SVGIG (reference sequence). This CDR3 reads CAWSEGQALKYEQYF. CDR3 nucleotide sequence: TGTGCCTGGAGTGAAGGACAGGCGCTGAAATACGAGCAGTACTTC.